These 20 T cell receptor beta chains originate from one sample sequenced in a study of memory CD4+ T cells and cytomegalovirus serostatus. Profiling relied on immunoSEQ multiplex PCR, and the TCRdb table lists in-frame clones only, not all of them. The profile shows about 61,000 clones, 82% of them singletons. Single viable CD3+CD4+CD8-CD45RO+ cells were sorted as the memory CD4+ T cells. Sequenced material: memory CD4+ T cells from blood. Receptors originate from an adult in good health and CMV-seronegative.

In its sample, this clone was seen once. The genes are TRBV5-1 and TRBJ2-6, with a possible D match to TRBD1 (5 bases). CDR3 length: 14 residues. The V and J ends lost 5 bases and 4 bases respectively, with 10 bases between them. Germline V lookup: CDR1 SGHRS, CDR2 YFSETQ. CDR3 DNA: TGCGCCAGCAGGTGGGGCTCCGGGGCCAACGTCCTGACTTTC. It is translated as CASRWGSGANVLTF.

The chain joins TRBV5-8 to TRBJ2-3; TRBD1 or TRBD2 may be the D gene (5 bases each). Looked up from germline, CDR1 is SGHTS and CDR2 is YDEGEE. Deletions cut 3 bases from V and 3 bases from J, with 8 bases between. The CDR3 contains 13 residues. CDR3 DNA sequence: TGTGCCAGCAGCTGGGGGACGACAGATACGCAGTATTTT. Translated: CASSWGTTDTQYF.

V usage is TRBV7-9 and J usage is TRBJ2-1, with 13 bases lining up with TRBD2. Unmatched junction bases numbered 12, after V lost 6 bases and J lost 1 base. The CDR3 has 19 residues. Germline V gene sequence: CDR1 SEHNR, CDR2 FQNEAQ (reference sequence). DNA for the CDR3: TGTGCCAGCAGGCAATTACTAGCGGGAGGGCCAGGGTCCTACAATGAGCAGTTCTTC. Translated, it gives CASRQLLAGGPGSYNEQFF.

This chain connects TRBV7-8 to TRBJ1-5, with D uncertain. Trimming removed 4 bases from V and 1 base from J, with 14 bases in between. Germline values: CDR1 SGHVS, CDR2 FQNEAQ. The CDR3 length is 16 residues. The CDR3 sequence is CASSYFLSLSNQPQHF. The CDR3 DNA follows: TGTGCCAGCAGCTATTTCTTGAGTTTGAGCAATCAGCCCCAGCATTTT.

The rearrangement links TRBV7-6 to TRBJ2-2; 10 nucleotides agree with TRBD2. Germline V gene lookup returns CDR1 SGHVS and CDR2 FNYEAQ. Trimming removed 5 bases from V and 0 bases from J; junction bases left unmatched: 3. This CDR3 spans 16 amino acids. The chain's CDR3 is CASSVTSGSNTGELFF. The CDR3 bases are TGTGCCAGCAGCGTGACTAGCGGGTCGAACACCGGGGAGCTGTTTTTT. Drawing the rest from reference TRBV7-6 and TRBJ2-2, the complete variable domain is GAGVSQSPRYKVTKRGQDVALRCDPISGHVSLYWYRQALGQGPEFLTYFNYEAQQDKSGLPNDRFSAERPEGSISTLTIQRTEQRDSAMYRCASSVTSGSNTGELFFGEGSRLTVL.

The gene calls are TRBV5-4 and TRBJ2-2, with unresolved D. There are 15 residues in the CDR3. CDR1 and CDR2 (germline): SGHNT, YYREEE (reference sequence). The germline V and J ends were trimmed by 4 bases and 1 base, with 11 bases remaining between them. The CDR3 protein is CASSPRTVNTGELFF. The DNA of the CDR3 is TGTGCCAGCAGCCCACGGACGGTGAACACCGGGGAGCTGTTTTTT.

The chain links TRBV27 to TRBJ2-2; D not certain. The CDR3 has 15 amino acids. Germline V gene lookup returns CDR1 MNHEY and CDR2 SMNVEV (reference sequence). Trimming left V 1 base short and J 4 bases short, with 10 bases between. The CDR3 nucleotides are TGTGCCAGCAGTTTATGGGGAATCGGCACCGGGGAGCTGTTTTTT. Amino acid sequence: CASSLWGIGTGELFF.

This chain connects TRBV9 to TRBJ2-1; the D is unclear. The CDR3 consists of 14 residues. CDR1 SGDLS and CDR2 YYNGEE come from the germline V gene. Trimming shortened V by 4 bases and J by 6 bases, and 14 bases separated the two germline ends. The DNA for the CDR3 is TGTGCCAGCAGCTCCCGGACGGGCATCAATGAGCAGTTCTTC. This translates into CASSSRTGINEQFF. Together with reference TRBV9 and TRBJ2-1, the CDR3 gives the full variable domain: DSGVTQTPKHLITATGQRVTLRCSPRSGDLSVYWYQQSLDQGLQFLIQYYNGEERAKGNILERFSAQQFPDLHSELNLSSLELGDSALYFCASSSRTGINEQFFGPGTRLTVL.

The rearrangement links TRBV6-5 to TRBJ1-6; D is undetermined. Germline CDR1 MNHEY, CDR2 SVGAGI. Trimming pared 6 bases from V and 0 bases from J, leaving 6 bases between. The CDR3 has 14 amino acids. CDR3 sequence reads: CASRASSYNSPLHF. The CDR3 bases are TGTGCCAGCAGGGCCAGCTCCTATAATTCACCCCTCCACTTT.

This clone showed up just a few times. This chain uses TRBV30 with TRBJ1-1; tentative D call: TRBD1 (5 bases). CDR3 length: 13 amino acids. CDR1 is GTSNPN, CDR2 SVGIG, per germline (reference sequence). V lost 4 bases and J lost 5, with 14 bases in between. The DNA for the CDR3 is TGTGCCTGGACGGTAACAGGCGGGACTGAAGCTTTCTTT. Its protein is CAWTVTGGTEAFF.

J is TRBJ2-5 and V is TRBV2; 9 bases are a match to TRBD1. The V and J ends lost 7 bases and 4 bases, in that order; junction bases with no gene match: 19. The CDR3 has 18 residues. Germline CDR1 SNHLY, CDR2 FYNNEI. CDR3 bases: TGTGCCAGCAAGAACCAAGGGCCAGGGACAGGGTTCTTAGAGACCCAGTACTTC. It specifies CASKNQGPGTGFLETQYF. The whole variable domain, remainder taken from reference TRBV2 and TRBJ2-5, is EPEVTQTPSHQVTQMGQEVILRCVPISNHLYFYWYRQILGQKVEFLVSFYNNEISEKSEIFDDQFSVERPDGSNFTLKIRSTKLEDSAMYFCASKNQGPGTGFLETQYFGPGTRLLVL.

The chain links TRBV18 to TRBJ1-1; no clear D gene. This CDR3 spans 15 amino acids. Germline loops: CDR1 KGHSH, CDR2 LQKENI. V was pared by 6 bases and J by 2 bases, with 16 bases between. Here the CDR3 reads CASSPTDRANTEAFF. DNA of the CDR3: TGTGCCAGCTCCCCTACCGACCGGGCAAACACTGAAGCTTTCTTT.

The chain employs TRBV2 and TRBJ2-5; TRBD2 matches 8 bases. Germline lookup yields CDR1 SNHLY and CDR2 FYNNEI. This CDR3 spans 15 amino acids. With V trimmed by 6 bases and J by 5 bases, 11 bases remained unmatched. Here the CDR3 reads CASSLPGLAGETQYF. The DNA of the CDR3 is TGTGCCAGCAGCCTGCCAGGACTAGCCGGGGAGACCCAGTACTTC. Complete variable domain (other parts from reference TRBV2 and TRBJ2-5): EPEVTQTPSHQVTQMGQEVILRCVPISNHLYFYWYRQILGQKVEFLVSFYNNEISEKSEIFDDQFSVERPDGSNFTLKIRSTKLEDSAMYFCASSLPGLAGETQYFGPGTRLLVL.

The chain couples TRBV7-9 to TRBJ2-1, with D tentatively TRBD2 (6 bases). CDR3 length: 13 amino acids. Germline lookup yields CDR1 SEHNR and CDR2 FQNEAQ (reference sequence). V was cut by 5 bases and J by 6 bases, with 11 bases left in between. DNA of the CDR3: TGTGCCAGCAGCCGACTAGGCGTCAATGAGCAGTTCTTC. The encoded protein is CASSRLGVNEQFF.

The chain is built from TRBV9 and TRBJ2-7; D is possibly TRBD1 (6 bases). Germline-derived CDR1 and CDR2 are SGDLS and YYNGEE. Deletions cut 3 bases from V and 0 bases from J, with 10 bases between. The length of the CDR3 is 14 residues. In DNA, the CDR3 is TGTGCCAGCAGCGCCCCACAGGGCTCCTACGAGCAGTACTTC. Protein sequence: CASSAPQGSYEQYF.

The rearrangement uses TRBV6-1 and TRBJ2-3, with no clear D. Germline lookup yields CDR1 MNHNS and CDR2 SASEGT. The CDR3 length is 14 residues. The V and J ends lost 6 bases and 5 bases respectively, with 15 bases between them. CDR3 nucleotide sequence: TGTGCCAGCAGCCGGACCGCTGGGGTAGATACGCAGTATTTT. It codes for CASSRTAGVDTQYF.

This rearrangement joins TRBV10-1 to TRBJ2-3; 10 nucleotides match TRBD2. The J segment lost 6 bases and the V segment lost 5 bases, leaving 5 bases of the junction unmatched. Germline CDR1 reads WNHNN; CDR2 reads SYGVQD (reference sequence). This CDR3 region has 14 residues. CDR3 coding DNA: TGCGCCAGCAGTTCAGGGACTAGCGCGGATACGCAGTATTTT. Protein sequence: CASSSGTSADTQYF.

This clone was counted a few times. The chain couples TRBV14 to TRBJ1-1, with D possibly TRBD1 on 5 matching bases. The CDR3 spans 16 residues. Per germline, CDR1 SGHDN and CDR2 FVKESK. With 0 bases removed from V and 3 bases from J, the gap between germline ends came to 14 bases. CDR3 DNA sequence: TGTGCCAGCAGCCAAGATCGGGGGATTACGTACACTGAAGCTTTCTTT. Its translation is CASSQDRGITYTEAFF.

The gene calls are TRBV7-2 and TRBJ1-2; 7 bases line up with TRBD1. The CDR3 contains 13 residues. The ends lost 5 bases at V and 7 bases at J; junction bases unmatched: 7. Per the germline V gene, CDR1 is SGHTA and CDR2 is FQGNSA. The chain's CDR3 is CASSEQTGLGYTF. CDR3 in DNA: TGTGCCAGCAGCGAACAGACAGGGCTTGGCTACACCTTC.

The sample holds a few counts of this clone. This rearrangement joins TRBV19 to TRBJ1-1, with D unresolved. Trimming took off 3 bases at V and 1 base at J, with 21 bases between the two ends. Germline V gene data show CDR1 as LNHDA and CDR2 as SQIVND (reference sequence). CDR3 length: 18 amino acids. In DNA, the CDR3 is TGTGCCAGTAGTATCGGTCGCACGCGTCGGGGAACGAACACTGAAGCTTTCTTT. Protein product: CASSIGRTRRGTNTEAFF. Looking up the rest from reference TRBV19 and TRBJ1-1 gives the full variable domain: DGGITQSPKYLFRKEGQNVTLSCEQNLNHDAMYWYRQDPGQGLRLIYYSQIVNDFQKGDIAEGYSVSREKKESFPLTVTSAQKNPTAFYLCASSIGRTRRGTNTEAFFGQGTRLTVV.